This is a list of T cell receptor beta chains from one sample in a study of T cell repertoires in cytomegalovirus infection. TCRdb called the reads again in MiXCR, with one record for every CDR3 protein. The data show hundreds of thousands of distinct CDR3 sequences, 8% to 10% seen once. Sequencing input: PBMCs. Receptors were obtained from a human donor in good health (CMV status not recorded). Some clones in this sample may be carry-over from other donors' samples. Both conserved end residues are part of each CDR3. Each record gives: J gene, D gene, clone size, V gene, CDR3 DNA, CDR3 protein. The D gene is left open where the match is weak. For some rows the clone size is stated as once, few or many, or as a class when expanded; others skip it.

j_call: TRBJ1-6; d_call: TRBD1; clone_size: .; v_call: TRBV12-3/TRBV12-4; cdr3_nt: TGTGCCAGCAGGGACAGGGGGCCACCCCTCCACTTT; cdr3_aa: CASRDRGPPLHF
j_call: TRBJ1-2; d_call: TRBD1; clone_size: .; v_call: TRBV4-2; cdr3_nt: TGTGCCAGCAGCCCTATGGGACAGCTAAAGACAAATCATGGCTACACCTTC; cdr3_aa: CASSPMGQLKTNHGYTF
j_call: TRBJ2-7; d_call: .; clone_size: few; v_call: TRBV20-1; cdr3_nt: TGCAGTGCTAGAGTCCGTGAGAGTAGCGGCTCCTACGAGCAGTACTTC; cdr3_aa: CSARVRESSGSYEQYF
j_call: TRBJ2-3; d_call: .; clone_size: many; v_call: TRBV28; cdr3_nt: TGTGCCAGCAGTTTGAAGGCCAGCACAGATACGCAGTATTTT; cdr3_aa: CASSLKASTDTQYF
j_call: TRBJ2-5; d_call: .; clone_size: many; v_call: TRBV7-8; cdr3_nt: TGTGCCAGCAGCTTTGGTCAGGTATCCCCGGAGACCCAGTACTTC; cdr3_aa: CASSFGQVSPETQYF
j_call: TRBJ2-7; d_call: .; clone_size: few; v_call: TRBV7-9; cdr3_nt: TGTGCCAGCAGCTTAGTTGCAGACTCCTACGAGCAGTACTTC; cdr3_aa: CASSLVADSYEQYF
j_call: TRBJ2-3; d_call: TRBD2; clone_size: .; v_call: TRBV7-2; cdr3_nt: TGTGCCAGCAGCTTAAGCACTAGCGGGAGTCCGTATTTT; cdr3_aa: CASSLSTSGSPYF
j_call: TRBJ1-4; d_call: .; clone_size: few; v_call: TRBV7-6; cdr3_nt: TGTGCCAGCAGCCCGTCGGGGGGGACTAATGAAAAACTGTTTTTT; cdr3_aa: CASSPSGGTNEKLFF
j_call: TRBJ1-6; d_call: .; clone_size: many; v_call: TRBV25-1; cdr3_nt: TGTGCCAGCAGTGGGAATAATTCACCCCTCCACTTT; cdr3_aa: CASSGNNSPLHF
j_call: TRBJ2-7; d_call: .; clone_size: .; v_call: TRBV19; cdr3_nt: TGTGCCAGCAGCTACGGCAGCTACGAGCAGTACTTC; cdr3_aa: CASSYGSYEQYF
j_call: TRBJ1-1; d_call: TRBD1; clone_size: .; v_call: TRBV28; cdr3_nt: TGTGCCACCGTCACTCCGGGACAGGCATCTGAAGCTTTCTTT; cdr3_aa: CATVTPGQASEAFF
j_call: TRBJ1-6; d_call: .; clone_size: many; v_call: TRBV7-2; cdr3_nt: TGTGCCAGCAGCTTGGGGTGGGATCCAGGTTCACCCCTCCACTTT; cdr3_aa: CASSLGWDPGSPLHF
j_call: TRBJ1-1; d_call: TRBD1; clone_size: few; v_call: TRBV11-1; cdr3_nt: TGTGCCAGCAGCTCCAAAAAGACAGGGGGCTACGGGGCGAACACTGAAGCTTTCTTT; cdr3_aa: CASSSKKTGGYGANTEAFF
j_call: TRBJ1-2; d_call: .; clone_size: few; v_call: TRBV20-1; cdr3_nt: TGCAGTGCTAGAGATCAAGGGCTCAGGGCCTTCTATGGCTACACCTTC; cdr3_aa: CSARDQGLRAFYGYTF
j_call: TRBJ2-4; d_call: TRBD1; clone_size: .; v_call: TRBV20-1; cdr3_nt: TGCAGTGCTCCATCCATGACAGGGGCCAAAAACATTCAGTACTTC; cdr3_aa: CSAPSMTGAKNIQYF